This T cell receptor (beta chain) was recorded in a study of shared clonotypes between healthy human individuals. Produced via immunoSEQ multiplex PCR; TCRdb's table is partial and in-frame only. The data show about 2.2 million clones, with 85% to 95% seen just once and more than 1.5% held by the top ten. CDR1 and CDR2 from the germline V gene are SGDLS and YYNGEE. The V segment lost 3 bases and the J segment 4 bases; nucleotides outside the gene matches: 16. CDR3 size: 18 residues. The naive CD8 fraction comprised CD45RO-negative cells positively selected for CCR7 and excluded terminally differentiated effector memory CD45RA+ cells.

The rearrangement uses TRBV9 and TRBJ2-3, with TRBD1 identical over 8 bases. Material: naive CD8+ T cells from PBMCs. This TCR was recovered from a man aged 18 to 35 in good health. Some clones in this sample may be carry-over from other donors' samples. CDR3 loop: CASSGHKTGVVGPDTQYF. In DNA, the CDR3 is TGTGCCAGCAGCGGACACAAGACAGGGGTGGTTGGCCCAGATACGCAGTATTTT.